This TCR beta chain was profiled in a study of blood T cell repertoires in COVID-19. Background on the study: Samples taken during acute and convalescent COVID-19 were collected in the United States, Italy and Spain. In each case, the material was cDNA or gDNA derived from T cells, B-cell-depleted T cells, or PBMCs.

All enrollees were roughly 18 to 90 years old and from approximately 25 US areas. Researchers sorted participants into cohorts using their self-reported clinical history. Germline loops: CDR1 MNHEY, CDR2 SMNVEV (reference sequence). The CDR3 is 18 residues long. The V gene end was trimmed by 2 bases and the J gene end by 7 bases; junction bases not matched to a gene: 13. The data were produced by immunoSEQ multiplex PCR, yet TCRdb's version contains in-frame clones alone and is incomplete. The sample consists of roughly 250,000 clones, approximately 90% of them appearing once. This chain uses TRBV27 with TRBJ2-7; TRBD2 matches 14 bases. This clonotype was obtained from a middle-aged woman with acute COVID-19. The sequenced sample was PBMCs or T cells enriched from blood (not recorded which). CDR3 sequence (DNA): TGTGCCAGCAGTTTAGTTAGGTCTGGGGGACTAGCGGGGGAAGAGCAGTACTTC. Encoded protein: CASSLVRSGGLAGEEQYF.